One sample yielded the 15 T cell receptor beta chains listed below, sequenced in a study of T cell responses to AZD1222 COVID-19 vaccine. Profiled with immunoSEQ multiplex PCR; TCRdb holds only in-frame clones, not every one. The sample holds over 150,000 clones, approximately 93% seen once. The specimen comprised peripheral blood, sampled 28 days after the second AZD1222 dose. The source is an adult who received the AZD1222 COVID-19 vaccine.

The V and J genes are TRBV7-9 and TRBJ1-2; 9 nucleotides match TRBD1. V lost 5 bases and J lost 2; bases outside the gene matches: 3. The CDR3 has 14 amino acids. Per the germline V gene, CDR1 is SEHNR and CDR2 is FQNEAQ (reference sequence). The CDR3: CASSPDRGNYGYTF. For the CDR3, the DNA is TGTGCCAGCAGCCCGGACAGGGGAAACTATGGCTACACCTTC.

This chain links TRBV25-1 with TRBJ1-3; no reliable D call. From germline, CDR1 is MGHDK and CDR2 SYGVNS. This CDR3 comprises 15 residues. V lost 1 base to trimming and J lost 4 bases, with 11 bases between them. CDR3 sequence: CASSESRTTGNTIYF. Written as DNA, the CDR3 is TGTGCCAGCAGTGAATCAAGGACTACCGGAAACACCATATATTTT.

V usage is TRBV9 and J usage is TRBJ2-7; D possibly corresponds to TRBD1 (6 bases). The V gene's germline CDR1 is SGDLS and CDR2 YYNGEE. This CDR3 has 15 amino acids. V was cut by 0 bases and J by 4 bases, with 14 bases left in between. The CDR3 loop is CASSVGPGELYEQYF. The CDR3 DNA is TGTGCCAGCAGCGTAGGGCCAGGGGAATTATACGAGCAGTACTTC.

CDR3 DNA sequence: TGTGCCAGTAGGACTCTGGGGATGGTTGGGGCCAACGTCCTGACTTTC. Translation gives CASRTLGMVGANVLTF. The J gene is TRBJ2-6, the V gene TRBV19; D is uncertain. Trimming cost V 6 bases and J 3 bases, with 15 bases left between them. This CDR3 contains 16 residues. CDR1 and CDR2 (germline): LNHDA, SQIVND (reference sequence).

The rearrangement uses TRBV19 and TRBJ1-2, with TRBD1 identical over 9 bases. The CDR3 totals 14 residues. The V and J ends lost 4 bases and 0 bases, in that order; junction bases with no gene match: 0. Germline-derived CDR1 and CDR2 are LNHDA and SQIVND (reference sequence). The CDR3 sequence is CASSRQGANYGYTF. The CDR3 bases are TGTGCCAGTAGTAGACAGGGGGCTAACTATGGCTACACCTTC.

The rearrangement uses TRBV19 and TRBJ2-3; possible D gene TRBD2, 5 bases. Germline V gene lookup returns CDR1 LNHDA and CDR2 SQIVND (reference sequence). This CDR3 is built from 11 residues. The ends were cut back, 5 bases at V and 5 bases at J, with 5 bases in the middle. CDR3 sequence: CASSAGDTQYF. CDR3 DNA: TGTGCCAGTAGTGCGGGAGATACGCAGTATTTT.

CDR3: CSASLFGTGVGNTIYF. CDR3 bases: TGCAGTGCTAGTCTATTCGGGACAGGGGTCGGAAACACCATATATTTT. The genes are TRBV20-1 and TRBJ1-3; 10 bases map to TRBD1. The CDR3 has 16 residues. CDR1 is DFQATT and CDR2 is SNEGSKA in the germline V gene (reference sequence). V was pared by 3 bases and J by 4 bases, with 9 bases of the junction left unmatched.

The chain is built from TRBV3-1 (or the pseudogene TRBV3-2) and TRBJ1-6; D uncertain. CDR1 and CDR2 (germline): LGHDT, YNNKEL (reference sequence). The CDR3 loop spans 15 amino acids. V was clipped by 5 bases and J by 9 bases, with 17 bases between them. The CDR3 protein is CASSVGLDSLSPLHF. In DNA form, the CDR3 reads TGTGCCAGCAGCGTGGGATTGGACTCCCTTTCACCCCTCCACTTT.

The rearrangement joins TRBV5-1 to TRBJ1-6, with D perhaps TRBD1 (6 bases). Trimming stripped 0 bases from V and 8 bases from J, with 9 bases between. The CDR3 has 14 residues. CDR1 and CDR2 (germline): SGHRS, YFSETQ. CDR3: CASSLDREDSPLHF. CDR3 bases: TGCGCCAGCAGCTTGGACAGGGAGGATTCACCCCTCCACTTT.

The chain has TRBV18 and TRBJ1-5; tentative D call: TRBD1 (6 bases). CDR1 and CDR2 from the germline V gene are KGHSH and LQKENI. This CDR3 has 17 residues. Between the trimmed V and J ends, which lost 3 bases and 2 bases, there was a span of 17 bases. CDR3 sequence (DNA): TGTGCCAGCTCACCGCAGAACAGGGCCGGCGGCAATCAGCCCCAGCATTTT. This translates into CASSPQNRAGGNQPQHF.

This clone was detected once. The rearrangement joins TRBV5-1 to TRBJ1-6; a weak D match, TRBD1 (6 bases). The CDR3 spans 16 residues. The ends were cut back, 5 bases at V and 6 bases at J, with 18 bases in the middle. Germline V gene data show CDR1 as SGHRS and CDR2 as YFSETQ. This CDR3 reads CASSPGVRQANSPLHF. The CDR3 coding sequence is TGCGCCAGCAGTCCCGGGGTGAGACAGGCTAATTCACCCCTCCACTTT.

The genes are TRBV6-6 and TRBJ1-2, with a weak D call TRBD1 (6 bases). V was clipped by 6 bases and J by 8 bases, with 16 bases between them. Germline V lookup: CDR1 MNHNY, CDR2 SVGAGI (reference sequence). The CDR3 is made up of 13 amino acids. This chain's CDR3 is CASSLEGGRGYTF. For the CDR3, the DNA is TGTGCCAGCAGCCTAGAAGGGGGACGCGGCTACACCTTC.

The chain has TRBV11-2 and TRBJ2-3; 9 nucleotides line up with TRBD2. This CDR3 has 15 residues. V was clipped by 1 base and J by 7 bases; unmatched bases: 6. The germline V gene encodes CDR1 SGHAT and CDR2 FQNNGV. The CDR3: CASSLASGAPNTQYF. CDR3 coding DNA: TGTGCCAGCAGCTTAGCTAGCGGGGCCCCTAATACGCAGTATTTT.

The V gene is TRBV3-1 (or the pseudogene TRBV3-2), the J gene TRBJ2-3; 8 positions match TRBD2. Germline V gene data show CDR1 as LGHDT and CDR2 as YNNKEL (reference sequence). The trim removed 0 bases at V and 3 bases at J, leaving 14 bases unmatched. The CDR3 runs to 19 residues. CDR3 loop: CASSQESRGGRKTTDTQYF. CDR3 nucleotide sequence: TGTGCCAGCAGCCAAGAATCCCGGGGGGGCAGGAAGACGACAGATACGCAGTATTTT.

CDR3 in amino acids: CASSVGAAGNEKLFF. For the CDR3, the DNA is TGTGCCAGTAGTGTCGGGGCGGCAGGGAATGAAAAACTGTTTTTT. This chain links TRBV19 with TRBJ1-4; D might be TRBD1 (5 bases). CDR1 is LNHDA, CDR2 SQIVND, per germline (reference sequence). This CDR3 is built from 15 residues. The germline V and J ends were trimmed by 5 bases and 5 bases, with 15 bases remaining between them.